This TCR beta chain stems from a study of blood T cell repertoires in COVID-19. In the study overall: Sites in the United States, Italy and Spain provided acute and convalescent COVID-19 samples.

This clone was observed a single time. Trimming removed 5 bases from V and 4 bases from J; junction bases left unmatched: 2. There are 13 residues in the CDR3. Per the germline V gene, CDR1 is SGHNT and CDR2 is YYREEE (reference sequence). TCRdb's copy holds only in-frame clones and misses some; the assay was immunoSEQ multiplex PCR. The repertoire consists of 220,000 or so clones, with about four fifths occurring once and the leading ten covering about 2.9%. Sample: peripheral blood. The receptor comes from a woman in her thirties who had recovered from COVID-19. The chain has TRBV5-4 and TRBJ1-1; the match to TRBD1 covers 10 bases. CDR3 sequence reads: CASRWTGGTEAFF. CDR3 nucleotides: TGTGCCAGCAGATGGACAGGGGGCACTGAAGCTTTCTTT.